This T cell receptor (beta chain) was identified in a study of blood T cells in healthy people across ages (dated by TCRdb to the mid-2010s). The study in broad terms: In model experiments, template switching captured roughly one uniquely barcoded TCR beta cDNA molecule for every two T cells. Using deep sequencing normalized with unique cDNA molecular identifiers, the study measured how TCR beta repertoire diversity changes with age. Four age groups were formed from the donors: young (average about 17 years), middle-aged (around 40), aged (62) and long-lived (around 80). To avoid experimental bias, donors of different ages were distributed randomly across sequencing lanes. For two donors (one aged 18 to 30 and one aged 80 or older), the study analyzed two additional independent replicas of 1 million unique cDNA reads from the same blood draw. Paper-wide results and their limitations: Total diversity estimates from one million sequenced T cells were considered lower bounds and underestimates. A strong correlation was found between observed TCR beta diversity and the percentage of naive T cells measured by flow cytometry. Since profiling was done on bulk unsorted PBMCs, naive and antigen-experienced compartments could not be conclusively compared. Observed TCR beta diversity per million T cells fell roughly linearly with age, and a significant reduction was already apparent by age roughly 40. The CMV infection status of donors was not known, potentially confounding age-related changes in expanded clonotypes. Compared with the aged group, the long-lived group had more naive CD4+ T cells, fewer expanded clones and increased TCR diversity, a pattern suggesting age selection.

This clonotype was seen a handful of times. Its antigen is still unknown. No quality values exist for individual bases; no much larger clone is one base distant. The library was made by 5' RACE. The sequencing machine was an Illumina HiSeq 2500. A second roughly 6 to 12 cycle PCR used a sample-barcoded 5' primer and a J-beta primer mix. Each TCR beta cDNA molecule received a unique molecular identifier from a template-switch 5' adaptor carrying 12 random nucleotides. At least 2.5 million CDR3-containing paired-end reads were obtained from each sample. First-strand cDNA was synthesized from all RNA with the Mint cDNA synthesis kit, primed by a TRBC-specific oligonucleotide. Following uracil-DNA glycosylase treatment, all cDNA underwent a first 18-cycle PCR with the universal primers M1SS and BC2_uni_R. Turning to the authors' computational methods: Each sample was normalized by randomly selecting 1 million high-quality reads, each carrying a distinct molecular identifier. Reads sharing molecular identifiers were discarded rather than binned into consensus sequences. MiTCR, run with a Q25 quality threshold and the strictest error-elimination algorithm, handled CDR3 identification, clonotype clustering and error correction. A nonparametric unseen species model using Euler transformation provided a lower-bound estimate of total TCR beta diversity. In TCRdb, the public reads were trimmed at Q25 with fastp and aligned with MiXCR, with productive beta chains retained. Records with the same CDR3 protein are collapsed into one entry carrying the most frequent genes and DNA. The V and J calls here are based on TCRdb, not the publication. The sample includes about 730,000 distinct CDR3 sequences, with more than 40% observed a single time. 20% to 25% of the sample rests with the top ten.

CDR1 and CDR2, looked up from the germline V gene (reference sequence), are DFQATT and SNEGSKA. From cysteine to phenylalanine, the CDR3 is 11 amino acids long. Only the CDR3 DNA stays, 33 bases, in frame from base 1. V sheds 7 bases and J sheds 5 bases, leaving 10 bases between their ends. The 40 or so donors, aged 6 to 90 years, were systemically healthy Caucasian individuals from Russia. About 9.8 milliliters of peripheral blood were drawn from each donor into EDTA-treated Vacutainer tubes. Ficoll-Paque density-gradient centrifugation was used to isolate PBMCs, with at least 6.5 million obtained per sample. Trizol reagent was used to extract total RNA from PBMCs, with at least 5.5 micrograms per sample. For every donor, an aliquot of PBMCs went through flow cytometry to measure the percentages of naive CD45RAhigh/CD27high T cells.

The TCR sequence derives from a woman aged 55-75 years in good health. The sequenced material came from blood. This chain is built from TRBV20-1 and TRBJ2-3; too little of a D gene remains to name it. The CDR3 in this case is CSEGFGDTQYF. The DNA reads TGCAGTGAAGGATTTGGAGATACGCAGTATTTT.